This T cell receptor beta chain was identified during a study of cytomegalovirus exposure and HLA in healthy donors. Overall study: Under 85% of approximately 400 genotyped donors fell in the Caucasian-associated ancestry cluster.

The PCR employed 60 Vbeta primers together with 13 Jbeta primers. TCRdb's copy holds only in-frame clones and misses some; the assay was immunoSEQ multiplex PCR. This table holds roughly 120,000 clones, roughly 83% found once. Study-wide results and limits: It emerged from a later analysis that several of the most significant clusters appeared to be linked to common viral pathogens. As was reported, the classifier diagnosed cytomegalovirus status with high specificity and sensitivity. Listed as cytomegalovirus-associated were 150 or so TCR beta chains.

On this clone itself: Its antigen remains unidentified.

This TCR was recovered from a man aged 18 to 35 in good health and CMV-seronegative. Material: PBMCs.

The CDR3 region is CASSHPAGLSTDTQYF. In DNA form, the CDR3 reads TGCGCCAGCAGCCATCCAGCGGGTCTTAGCACAGATACGCAGTATTTT. This chain joins TRBV4-1 and TRBJ2-3; TRBD2 might be the D (6 bases). CDR3 size: 16 residues. Looked up from germline, CDR1 is MGHRA and CDR2 is YSYEKL. Trimming took 3 bases from V and 0 from J, leaving 13 bases between them.